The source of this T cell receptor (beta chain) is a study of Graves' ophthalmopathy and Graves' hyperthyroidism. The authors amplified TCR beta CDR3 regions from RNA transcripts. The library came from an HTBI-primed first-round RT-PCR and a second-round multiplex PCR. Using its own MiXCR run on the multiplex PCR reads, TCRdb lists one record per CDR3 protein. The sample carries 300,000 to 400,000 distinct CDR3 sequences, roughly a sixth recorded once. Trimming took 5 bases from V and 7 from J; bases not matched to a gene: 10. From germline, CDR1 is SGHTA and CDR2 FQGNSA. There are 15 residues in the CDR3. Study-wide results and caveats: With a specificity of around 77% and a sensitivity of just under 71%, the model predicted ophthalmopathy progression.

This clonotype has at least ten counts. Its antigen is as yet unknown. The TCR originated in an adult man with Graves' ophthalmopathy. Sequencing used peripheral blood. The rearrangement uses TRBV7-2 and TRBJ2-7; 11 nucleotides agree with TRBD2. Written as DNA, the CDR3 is TGTGCCAGCAGCCCTCTAGCGGGGGGCTTTATTGAGCAGTACTTC. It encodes CASSPLAGGFIEQYF.